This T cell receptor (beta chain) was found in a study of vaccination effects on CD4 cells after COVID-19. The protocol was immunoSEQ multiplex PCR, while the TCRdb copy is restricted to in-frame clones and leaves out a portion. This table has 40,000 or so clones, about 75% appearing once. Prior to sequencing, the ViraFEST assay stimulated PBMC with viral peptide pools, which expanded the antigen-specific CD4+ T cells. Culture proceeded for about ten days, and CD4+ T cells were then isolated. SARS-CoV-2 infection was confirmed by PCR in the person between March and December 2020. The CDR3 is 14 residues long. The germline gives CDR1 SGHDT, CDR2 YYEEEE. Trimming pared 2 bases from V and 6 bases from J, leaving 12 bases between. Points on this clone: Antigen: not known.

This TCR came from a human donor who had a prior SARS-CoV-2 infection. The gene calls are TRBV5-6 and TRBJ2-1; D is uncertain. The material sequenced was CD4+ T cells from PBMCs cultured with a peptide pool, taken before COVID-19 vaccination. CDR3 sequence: CASSLVSWANEQFF. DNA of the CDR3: TGTGCCAGCAGCTTAGTAAGTTGGGCCAATGAGCAGTTCTTC.